What follows are 28 T cell receptor beta chains derived from one specimen sequenced in a study of T cells in Graves' hyperthyroidism and ophthalmopathy. TCR beta CDR3 region amplification was performed from RNA transcripts. During a first-round RT-PCR of the TCR CDR3, the HTBI primer set was used. TCRdb re-derived calls from the multiplex PCR reads in MiXCR, one entry per CDR3 protein. The table shows nearly 600,000 distinct CDR3 sequences, with about 15% occurring only once. What was sequenced was blood. These receptors were obtained from a woman under 40 with Graves' hyperthyroidism that later progressed to Graves' ophthalmopathy.

The chain is built from TRBV6-1 and TRBJ2-3; TRBD2 matches at 10 bases. J lost 6 bases, V lost 7 bases, and 13 bases had no gene match. The CDR3 length is 16 residues. The germline V gene has CDR1 MNHNS and CDR2 SASEGT. CDR3 nucleotide sequence: TGTGCCAGCATCCCAGCGGCTAGCGGGAGAAGCGATACGCAGTATTTT. It codes for CASIPAASGRSDTQYF.

This clonotype was seen a few times. The rearrangement uses TRBV20-1 and TRBJ2-2; D gene ambiguous. This CDR3 contains 15 residues. Looked up from germline, CDR1 is DFQATT and CDR2 is SNEGSKA (reference sequence). Trimming removed 6 bases at V and 2 bases at J, with 16 bases between. CDR3 loop: CSAYGSGGNTGELFF. The CDR3 nucleotides read TGCAGTGCCTACGGTTCGGGCGGAAACACCGGGGAGCTGTTTTTT.

The chain couples TRBV28 to TRBJ1-1; D is unclear. Germline CDR1 and CDR2: MDHEN and SYDVKM. The CDR3 extends over 14 amino acids. Trimming stripped 6 bases from V and 0 bases from J, with 11 bases between. CDR3 DNA sequence: TGTGCCAGCAGACAAGACGGACTGAACACTGAAGCTTTCTTT. This encodes CASRQDGLNTEAFF. Looking up the rest from reference TRBV28 and TRBJ1-1 gives the full variable domain: DVKVTQSSRYLVKRTGEKVFLECVQDMDHENMFWYRQDPGLGLRLIYFSYDVKMKEKGDIPEGYSVSREKKERFSLILESASTNQTSMYLCASRQDGLNTEAFFGQGTRLTVV.

The table lists this clonotype with many counts. V and J are TRBV24-1 and TRBJ1-3; weak D call: TRBD1 (5 bases). V shed 4 bases and J shed 4 bases, with 10 bases lying between them. Germline V gene lookup returns CDR1 KGHDR and CDR2 SFDVKD. The CDR3 is made up of 14 amino acids. CDR3 region: CATSDRDVGNTIYF. The CDR3 DNA is TGTGCCACCAGTGACCGGGACGTCGGAAACACCATATATTTT.

This clonotype was seen many times. V and J are TRBV19 and TRBJ1-5; 7 bases line up with TRBD1. The ends lost 6 bases at V and 5 bases at J; junction bases unmatched: 7. The CDR3 is made up of 14 amino acids. CDR1 is LNHDA and CDR2 is SQIVND in the germline V gene (reference sequence). CDR3 region: CASSPDRWYQPQHF. Here the CDR3 DNA reads TGTGCCAGTAGCCCGGACAGGTGGTATCAGCCCCAGCATTTT.

Remarks on this clonotype: A read error may be the cause here, since a much bigger clone is one base away. This chain links TRBV5-1 with TRBJ2-2, with D tentatively TRBD1 (9 bases). CDR1 is SGHRS and CDR2 is YFSETQ in the germline V gene. There are 15 residues in the CDR3. The chain's CDR3 is CASSSGGTGTWELLF. DNA of the CDR3: TGCGCCAGCAGCTCGGGGGGGACAGGGACCTGGGAGCTGTTATTT.

The CDR3 loop reads CASSWTSGYNEQFF. DNA for the CDR3: TGTGCCAGCAGCTGGACTAGCGGATACAATGAGCAGTTCTTC. This chain connects TRBV11-1 to TRBJ2-1; 10 bases fit TRBD2. The CDR3 is 14 amino acids. J gave up 4 bases and V 4 bases, and 1 base lay outside the gene matches. Germline V lookup: CDR1 SGHAT, CDR2 FQDESV (reference sequence). The complete variable domain, with remaining parts taken from reference TRBV11-1 and TRBJ2-1, reads EAEVAQSPRYKITEKSQAVAFWCDPISGHATLYWYRQILGQGPELLVQFQDESVVDDSQLPKDRFSAERLKGVDSTLKIQPAELGDSAMYLCASSWTSGYNEQFFGPGTRLTVL.

This clonotype turned up a few times. The chain recombines TRBV20-1 with TRBJ1-5; possible D gene TRBD1, 5 bases. V lost 6 bases to trimming and J lost 1 base, with 13 bases between them. The CDR3 totals 14 residues. Germline CDR1 DFQATT, CDR2 SNEGSKA (reference sequence). The CDR3 DNA reads as TGCAGTGCCCCGAGGGGCGGGAGCAATCAGCCCCAGCATTTT. Encoded protein: CSAPRGGSNQPQHF.

Many counts were recorded for this clonotype. The chain carries TRBV7-2 and TRBJ2-7; D may be TRBD1 or TRBD2 (5 bases each). The CDR3 length is 15 residues. Trimming removed 7 bases from V and 6 bases from J, with 22 bases in between. CDR1 and CDR2 from the germline V gene are SGHTA and FQGNSA. For the CDR3, the DNA is TGTGCCAGCACCGAGGGGCAGGGTGGATACCGCGAGCAGTACTTC. It specifies CASTEGQGGYREQYF.

This clonotype has at least ten counts. The chain carries TRBV5-1 and TRBJ2-5; D gene ambiguous. V lost 4 bases, J lost 0 bases, and 10 bases lay in between. CDR1 SGHRS and CDR2 YFSETQ come from the germline V gene. The CDR3 runs to 14 residues. DNA of the CDR3: TGCGCCAGCAGCGTAGGTGGAAACCAAGAGACCCAGTACTTC. Protein product: CASSVGGNQETQYF.

This clonotype was found a few times. Here the CDR3 DNA reads TGTGCCACCAGTGATGACTTACAATACAATGAGCAGTTCTTC. It translates to CATSDDLQYNEQFF. J is TRBJ2-1 and V is TRBV24-1; D uncertain. Looked up from germline, CDR1 is KGHDR and CDR2 is SFDVKD. V was cut by 3 bases and J by 4 bases, with 9 bases left in between. The CDR3 length is 14 residues.

This clonotype was found many times. V and J are TRBV3-1 and TRBJ2-3; no clear D gene. The CDR3 covers 15 residues. V was cut by 1 base and J by 3 bases, with 11 bases left in between. Germline-derived CDR1 and CDR2 are LGHDT and YNNKEL (reference sequence). CDR3 sequence (DNA): TGTGCCAGCAGCCAAGGACTGAAGGCTACAGATACGCAGTATTTT. Protein: CASSQGLKATDTQYF.

This clonotype has more than one count but fewer than ten. The chain is built from TRBV25-1 and TRBJ2-2; D assignment may be TRBD1 or TRBD2 (5 bases each). Trimming stripped 3 bases from V and 3 bases from J, with 11 bases between. Per germline, CDR1 MGHDK and CDR2 SYGVNS. The CDR3 length is 15 residues. The CDR3 DNA is TGTGCCAGCAGTGACGGGGCAGACTACACCGGGGAGCTGTTTTTT. Translation: CASSDGADYTGELFF.

This clonotype came up a few times. V usage is TRBV5-1 and J usage is TRBJ2-1; D is unclear. This CDR3 is built from 12 residues. CDR1 is SGHRS, CDR2 YFSETQ, per germline. Trimming removed 0 bases at V and 15 bases at J, with 13 bases between. The DNA of the CDR3 is TGCGCCAGCAGCTTGGAGGGTGCATTTCCGTTCTTC. Protein product: CASSLEGAFPFF.

The table lists this clonotype with many counts. The CDR3: CASSAGTAGNTEAFF. CDR3 nucleotide sequence: TGTGCCAGCAGTGCCGGGACCGCGGGAAACACTGAAGCTTTCTTT. The chain carries TRBV6-1 and TRBJ1-1; tentatively, D is TRBD1 (5 bases). This CDR3 spans 15 amino acids. Trimming pared 4 bases from V and 2 bases from J, leaving 14 bases between. CDR1 and CDR2 (germline): MNHNS, SASEGT.

This clonotype has ten or more counts. This rearrangement joins TRBV5-1 to TRBJ1-2; weak D call: TRBD1 (5 bases). Deletions cut 0 bases from V and 6 bases from J, with 9 bases between. The CDR3 runs 13 residues. Germline V gives CDR1 SGHRS, CDR2 YFSETQ. Here the CDR3 DNA reads TGCGCCAGCAGCTTGGTCGGGGACCATGGCTACACCTTC. This translates into CASSLVGDHGYTF.

This clonotype was recorded at least ten times. The chain employs TRBV29-1 and TRBJ2-7, with 7 nucleotides matching TRBD1. The CDR3 length is 13 residues. V dropped 5 bases and J dropped 0; count of bases not matched to a gene: 4. Germline V gene lookup returns CDR1 SQVTM and CDR2 ANQGSEA. Written as DNA, the CDR3 is TGCAGCGTTTCGACAGGGAGCTCCTACGAGCAGTACTTC. This translates into CSVSTGSSYEQYF.

This clonotype was detected ten times or more. The rearrangement uses TRBV20-1 and TRBJ1-5; D remains ambiguous. CDR3 length: 12 amino acids. The V gene's germline CDR1 is DFQATT and CDR2 SNEGSKA (reference sequence). V dropped 6 bases and J dropped 3 bases, with 9 bases sitting between them. CDR3 loop: CSAGLLNQPQHF. The CDR3 DNA is TGCAGTGCAGGACTGCTCAATCAGCCCCAGCATTTT.

As to this clonotype: A much larger clone is a single base away; this may be a read error. The CDR3 here is CASTPGWGRADADTQYF. CDR3 nucleotides: TGTGCCAGCACCCCGGGGTGGGGCAGGGCTGACGCAGATACGCAGTATTTT. The gene calls are TRBV6-1 and TRBJ2-3; D possibly matches TRBD1 or TRBD2 (5 bases each). The V gene lost 7 bases and the J gene lost 4 bases, with 24 bases spanning the gap. The CDR3 spans 17 residues. Per germline, CDR1 MNHNS and CDR2 SASEGT.

The chain joins TRBV7-6 to TRBJ2-3; 7 nucleotides match TRBD2. After removal of 6 bases from V and 0 bases from J, the junction contained 12 bases not matched to a gene. The CDR3 totals 17 residues. CDR1 is SGHVS and CDR2 is FNYEAQ in the germline V gene. The CDR3 protein is CASSYSIRRGSTDTQYF. DNA of the CDR3: TGTGCCAGCAGTTACTCGATCCGGCGGGGGAGCACAGATACGCAGTATTTT.

This clonotype was observed a few times. The chain uses TRBV12-5 and TRBJ1-2; 8 bases line up with TRBD1. The CDR3 covers 17 residues. V lost 1 base, J lost 0 bases, and 7 bases stayed unmatched. Germline V lookup: CDR1 LGHNT, CDR2 FRNRAP. CDR3 loop: CASGLATGELTNYGYTF. The CDR3 DNA sequence: TGTGCTAGTGGTTTGGCGACAGGGGAACTTACTAACTATGGCTACACCTTC.

This clonotype appeared many times. The chain combines TRBV5-1 with TRBJ2-7; 8 positions match TRBD1. Germline V gene lookup returns CDR1 SGHRS and CDR2 YFSETQ. This CDR3 spans 15 amino acids. Trimming cost V 4 bases and J 2 bases; bases outside gene matches: 8. The CDR3 DNA reads as TGCGCCAGCAGCCCAGGACAGGGTAATGCCTACGAGCAGTACTTC. Translated: CASSPGQGNAYEQYF. Variable domain in full (rest from reference TRBV5-1 and TRBJ2-7): KAGVTQTPRYLIKTRGQQVTLSCSPISGHRSVSWYQQTPGQGLQFLFEYFSETQRNKGNFPGRFSGRQFSNSRSEMNVSTLELGDSALYLCASSPGQGNAYEQYFGPGTRLTVT.

The V and J genes are TRBV19 and TRBJ2-3; 7 nucleotides line up with TRBD1. The V gene's germline CDR1 is LNHDA and CDR2 SQIVND (reference sequence). The CDR3 sequence is 12 residues long. The V and J ends lost 3 bases and 6 bases, in that order; junction bases with no gene match: 0. CDR3 amino acids: CASSMTGDTQYF. The CDR3 DNA reads TGTGCCAGTAGTATGACAGGGGATACGCAGTATTTT. The full variable domain, its missing parts supplied by reference TRBV19 and TRBJ2-3, is DGGITQSPKYLFRKEGQNVTLSCEQNLNHDAMYWYRQDPGQGLRLIYYSQIVNDFQKGDIAEGYSVSREKKESFPLTVTSAQKNPTAFYLCASSMTGDTQYFGPGTRLTVL.

This clonotype was observed at least ten times. This chain joins TRBV12-3 or TRBV12-4 and TRBJ2-3, with D tentatively TRBD2 (5 bases). The CDR3 is made up of 15 amino acids. V shed 7 bases and J shed 1 base, with 15 bases lying between them. The CDR3 protein is CASNREGLGTDTQYF. CDR3 nucleotides: TGTGCCAGCAACCGTGAGGGCCTGGGCACAGATACGCAGTATTTT.

The genes are TRBV27 and TRBJ1-1, with 10 bases matching TRBD1. This CDR3 comprises 15 residues. Per the germline V gene, CDR1 is MNHEY and CDR2 is SMNVEV (reference sequence). Unmatched junction bases numbered 3, after V lost 2 bases and J lost 3 bases. CDR3 amino acids: CASSLRGTGDTEAFF. CDR3 DNA: TGTGCCAGCAGTTTACGGGGGACAGGGGACACTGAAGCTTTCTTT.

This clonotype was found many times. The CDR3 region is CASRRRRHLREPPNEQFF. Written as DNA, the CDR3 is TGTGCCAGCAGACGCCGGAGGCACCTGCGGGAGCCCCCCAATGAGCAGTTCTTC. The genes are TRBV11-1 and TRBJ2-1; TRBD2 matches 7 bases. The germline V gene has CDR1 SGHAT and CDR2 FQDESV (reference sequence). This CDR3 is 18 amino acids long. Losses at the gene ends were 6 bases for V and 6 bases for J; bases not matched to a gene: 20.

This clonotype has just a few counts. Given a much more abundant clone one base away, this may be a read error. The CDR3 end shows no conserved phenylalanine or tryptophan, and so a read error is likely. The rearrangement uses TRBV28 and TRBJ1-5; TRBD1 is a possible D gene (6 bases). The CDR3 length is 14 residues. Per the germline V gene, CDR1 is MDHEN and CDR2 is SYDVKM. V was shortened by 2 bases and J by 5 bases, with 10 bases between the two germline ends. The CDR3 bases are TGTGCCAGCAGTTTACAGGCAGGGGATCAGCCCCAGCATGTT. This gives the protein CASSLQAGDQPQHV.

This clonotype was recorded many times. V and J are TRBV4-1 and TRBJ2-2; D remains ambiguous. The CDR3 covers 13 residues. V was cut by 1 base and J by 4 bases, with 4 bases left in between. The V gene's germline CDR1 is MGHRA and CDR2 YSYEKL. This CDR3 reads CASSQVVTGELFF. CDR3 in DNA: TGCGCCAGCAGCCAAGTGGTCACCGGGGAGCTGTTTTTT.